The 6 T cell receptor beta chains below come from one sample, sequenced in a study of CD8 T cells in ankylosing spondylitis. Points from the study as a whole: Made up of fewer than 10 highly homologous variants, a TCR beta motif appeared characteristic of ankylosing spondylitis blood.

TCRdb re-analysed the 5' RACE reads in MiXCR, keeping a single row per CDR3 protein. The sample contains more than 500,000 distinct CDR3 sequences, approximately 5.3% of which appear only once. For these receptors, no antigen is known. The source material was blood, either unsorted or a sorted T cell fraction (not recorded which). These receptors originate from a male donor with ankylosing spondylitis.

This clonotype was observed at least ten times. V gene TRBV9 combines with J gene TRBJ2-1; 7 bases align to TRBD2. CDR1 SGDLS and CDR2 YYNGEE come from the germline V gene. The ends lost 2 bases at V and 9 bases at J; junction bases unmatched: 11. This CDR3 comprises 15 residues. CDR3 loop: CASSVSPAGDLEQFF. The CDR3 DNA follows: TGTGCCAGCAGCGTCTCTCCCGCGGGAGACCTTGAGCAGTTCTTC.

This clonotype has a count of ten or more. The rearrangement joins TRBV5-1 to TRBJ1-1; D remains ambiguous. Looked up from germline, CDR1 is SGHRS and CDR2 is YFSETQ. The CDR3 spans 14 residues. The V end lost 2 bases, the J end lost 3 bases, and 11 bases lay between the germline ends. CDR3 residues: CASSFGEAYTEAFF. The CDR3 region has the DNA TGCGCCAGCAGCTTCGGGGAGGCGTACACTGAAGCTTTCTTT. The whole variable domain, remainder taken from reference TRBV5-1 and TRBJ1-1, is KAGVTQTPRYLIKTRGQQVTLSCSPISGHRSVSWYQQTPGQGLQFLFEYFSETQRNKGNFPGRFSGRQFSNSRSEMNVSTLELGDSALYLCASSFGEAYTEAFFGQGTRLTVV.

This clonotype was seen a handful of times. The V and J genes are TRBV2 and TRBJ1-2; D gene uncertain. V was pared by 2 bases and J by 6 bases, with 10 bases between. CDR1 is SNHLY and CDR2 is FYNNEI in the germline V gene. The CDR3 has 13 amino acids. CDR3 DNA sequence: TGTGCCAGCAGTGAACGGAGGGTGGATGGCTACACCTTC. Amino acids: CASSERRVDGYTF.

This clonotype was detected ten times or more. J is TRBJ1-1 and V is TRBV29-1; 7 positions match TRBD1. The CDR3 loop spans 12 amino acids. Trimming took 6 bases from V and 5 from J; bases not matched to a gene: 6. The germline gives CDR1 SQVTM, CDR2 ANQGSEA. CDR3 sequence reads: CSVLTGRTEAFF. In nucleotides, the CDR3 is TGCAGCGTGCTGACAGGGCGAACTGAAGCTTTCTTT.

Only a few counts were recorded for this clonotype. The chain has TRBV4-1 and TRBJ2-1; 8 nucleotides agree with TRBD2. CDR1 is MGHRA and CDR2 is YSYEKL in the germline V gene. There are 15 residues in the CDR3. V was pared by 4 bases and J by 6 bases, with 8 bases of the junction left unmatched. CDR3 sequence: CASSPYGGVSNEQFF. The CDR3 nucleotides read TGCGCCAGCAGCCCTTACGGGGGGGTGTCCAATGAGCAGTTCTTC.

This clonotype was counted at least ten times. The chain combines TRBV20-1 with TRBJ2-1; no reliable D call. This CDR3 is 14 amino acids long. Germline V gene sequence: CDR1 DFQATT, CDR2 SNEGSKA (reference sequence). Trimming left V 3 bases short and J 5 bases short, with 14 bases between. Written as DNA, the CDR3 is TGCAGTGCTAGTAAGCCTGGAGCGCACAATGAGCAGTTCTTC. Translating gives CSASKPGAHNEQFF.